Shown below are 10 T cell receptor beta chains from a single sample sequenced in a study of identical twins. MiXCR was run by TCRdb on the 5' RACE reads, yielding one entry per CDR3 protein. The profile shows approximately 300,000 distinct CDR3 sequences, 9.5% of them singletons. These data were also filed under a second study, of yellow fever vaccine responses in identical twins.

Material for sequencing was CD8+ T cells sorted from blood. The origin of the receptors is a woman aged 18-29 years in good health.

This clonotype was observed many times. The chain couples TRBV12-3 or TRBV12-4 to TRBJ2-7; unclear D gene. The CDR3 runs to 13 residues. With 3 bases removed from V and 5 bases from J, the gap between germline ends came to 11 bases. The CDR3 region is CASSFSGANEQYF. CDR3 nucleotide sequence: TGTGCCAGCAGTTTCTCCGGAGCTAACGAGCAGTACTTC.

This clonotype showed up many times. V is TRBV2 and J is TRBJ2-1, with TRBD2 matching over 10 bases. The CDR3 is 16 amino acids. Unmatched junction bases numbered 7, after V lost 8 bases and J lost 0 bases. The germline V gene encodes CDR1 SNHLY and CDR2 FYNNEI. As DNA, the CDR3 is TGTGCCAGCGAACTAGCGGGACTTAGCTCCTACAATGAGCAGTTCTTC. Its protein is CASELAGLSSYNEQFF.

This clonotype was picked up many times. The chain combines TRBV7-2 with TRBJ1-1; no clear D gene. V was pared by 0 bases and J by 4 bases, with 18 bases between. CDR1 is SGHTA and CDR2 is FQGNSA in the germline V gene. This CDR3 is 17 amino acids long. The CDR3 protein is CASSLAQVGGPGTEAFF. The CDR3 nucleotides read TGTGCCAGCAGCTTAGCGCAGGTCGGCGGGCCAGGCACTGAAGCTTTCTTT.

This clonotype has more than one count but fewer than ten. V is TRBV20-1 and J is TRBJ2-7, with 9 bases aligning to TRBD2. The CDR3 is 14 amino acids. Germline CDR1 and CDR2: DFQATT and SNEGSKA (reference sequence). With 6 bases clipped from V and 0 bases from J, the junction kept 6 bases outside the gene matches. The CDR3 nucleotides read TGCAGTGCCCTCGGACTAGCGATCTCCTACGAGCAGTACTTC. Its translation: CSALGLAISYEQYF.

This clonotype was recorded at least ten times. This rearrangement joins TRBV20-1 to TRBJ1-5, with D hard to call. Germline lookup yields CDR1 DFQATT and CDR2 SNEGSKA (reference sequence). The CDR3 is 17 amino acids. V lost 4 bases and J lost 0, with 19 bases in between. In nucleotides, the CDR3 is TGCAGTGCTACTCAGACCCTAGAATTAAATAGCAATCAGCCCCAGCATTTT. It translates to CSATQTLELNSNQPQHF.

This clonotype was detected many times. The V call is TRBV4-1, the J call TRBJ2-2; 7 bases map to TRBD1. Per the germline V gene, CDR1 is MGHRA and CDR2 is YSYEKL. The CDR3 spans 19 residues. Trimming removed 5 bases from V and 4 bases from J; junction bases left unmatched: 19. The CDR3 reads CASSTLRQGRWMGTGELFF. For the CDR3, the DNA is TGCGCCAGCAGCACCCTCCGACAGGGCCGATGGATGGGCACCGGGGAGCTGTTTTTT.

The J gene is TRBJ2-4, the V gene TRBV5-1; 8 positions match TRBD1. V lost 4 bases and J lost 3; bases outside the gene matches: 9. The CDR3 consists of 16 residues. Looked up from germline, CDR1 is SGHRS and CDR2 is YFSETQ. The CDR3 spells CASSLGAGGDKNIQYF. CDR3 bases: TGCGCCAGCAGCCTAGGGGCAGGGGGCGACAAAAACATTCAGTACTTC.

In this sample, this clonotype turned up a few times. This chain uses TRBV5-6 with TRBJ2-1, with 8 bases matching TRBD2. The CDR3 sequence is 16 residues long. V shed 5 bases, J shed 1 base, and the junction held 8 bases outside the gene matches. The germline CDR1 and CDR2 sequences are SGHDT and YYEEEE. As DNA, the CDR3 is TGTGCCAGCAGGGGGAGGAGCGGGGGATCCTACAATGAGCAGTTCTTC. Its translation: CASRGRSGGSYNEQFF.

This clonotype was observed a few times. The V call is TRBV7-9, the J call TRBJ2-7; D not certain. The germline CDR1 and CDR2 sequences are SEHNR and FQNEAQ (reference sequence). Between the trimmed V and J ends, which lost 1 base and 6 bases, there was a span of 10 bases. This CDR3 is 13 amino acids long. The CDR3 nucleotides read TGTGCCAGCAGCTTAGGAGAATGGGGCGAGCAGTACTTC. It is translated as CASSLGEWGEQYF.

This clonotype was detected many times. The rearrangement joins TRBV15 to TRBJ2-1; D unclear. The V gene's germline CDR1 is LNHNV and CDR2 YYDKDF (reference sequence). Trimming left V 0 bases short and J 8 bases short, with 5 bases between. CDR3 length: 12 amino acids. DNA for the CDR3: TGTGCCACCAGCAGAGACTCACATGAGCAGTTCTTC. Its protein product is CATSRDSHEQFF. Full variable domain (remainder filled in from reference TRBV15 and TRBJ2-1): DAMVIQNPRYQVTQFGKPVTLSCSQTLNHNVMYWYQQKSSQAPKLLFHYYDKDFNNEADTPDNFQSRRPNTSFCFLDIRSPGLGDTAMYLCATSRDSHEQFFGPGTRLTVL.